Detailed here is one T cell receptor beta chain. No antigen is known for it. Treatment indicated: roughly 10-day PBMC culture with coronavirus spike peptide pools or control peptides (ViraFEST assay). Before the COVID-19 pandemic (2011-2018), CD4+ T cells were obtained from the unexposed donor. The Oncomine TCR Beta short-read assay sequenced DNA from cultured CD4+ T cells. TCRdb re-derived calls from the PCR reads in MiXCR, one entry per CDR3 protein. Counted here are thousands of distinct CDR3 sequences, approximately 50% occurring once; the ten biggest clones make up approximately 35%. The data are from a study of vaccination and CD4 T cells after COVID-19. The length of the CDR3 is 15 residues. CDR1 is LNHDA, CDR2 SQIVND, per germline (reference sequence).

The source is a human donor in good health. Source material: CD4+ T cells from blood, cultured in vitro. The V gene is TRBV19, the J gene TRBJ2-7; tentatively, D is TRBD1 (7 bases). The J call is doubtful: the DNA matches TRBJ2-5 better. The CDR3 reads CASRAGTAHQETQYF. The CDR3 DNA reads as TGTGCCAGCAGGGCGGGGACAGCCCACCAAGAGACCCAGTACTTC.